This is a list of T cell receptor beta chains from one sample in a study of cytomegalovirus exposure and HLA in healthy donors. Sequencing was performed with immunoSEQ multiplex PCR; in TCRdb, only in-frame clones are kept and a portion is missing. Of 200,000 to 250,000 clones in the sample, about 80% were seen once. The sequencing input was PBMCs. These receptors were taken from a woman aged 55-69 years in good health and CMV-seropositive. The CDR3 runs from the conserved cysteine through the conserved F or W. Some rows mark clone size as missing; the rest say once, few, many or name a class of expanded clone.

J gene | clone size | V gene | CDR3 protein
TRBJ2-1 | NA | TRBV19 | CASSIFLAGGPSSYNEQFF
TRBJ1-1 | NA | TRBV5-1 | CASREGNRVNTEAFF
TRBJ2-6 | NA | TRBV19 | CASSTHSGRSGANVLTF
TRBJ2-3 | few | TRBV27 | CASSLTSGTALDTQYF
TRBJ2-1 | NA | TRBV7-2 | CASSPGILAAYNEQFF
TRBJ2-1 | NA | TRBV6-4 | CASSLGRAEGNEQFF
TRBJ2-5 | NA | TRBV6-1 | CASSEGRLQETQYF
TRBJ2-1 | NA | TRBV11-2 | CASSSGGGTFYNEQFF
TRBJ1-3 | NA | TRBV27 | CASSTTGYSGNTIYF
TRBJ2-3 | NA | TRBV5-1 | CASSFLAVFKDTQYF
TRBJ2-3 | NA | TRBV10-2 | CASSGTGIADTQYF
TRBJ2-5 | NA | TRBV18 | CASSPLPQQETQYF
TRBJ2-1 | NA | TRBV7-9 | CASSLEVRGNEQFF
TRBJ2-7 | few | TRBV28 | CAITGLARGEQYF
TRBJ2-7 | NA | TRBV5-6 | CASRLTGTGGHEQYF
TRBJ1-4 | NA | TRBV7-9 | CASSSSGYRGWNEKLFF
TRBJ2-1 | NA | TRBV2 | CASSEGGLAITYNEQFF
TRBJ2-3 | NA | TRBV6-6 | CASRGRTGEADTQYF
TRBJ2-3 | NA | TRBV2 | CASSVRAASTDTQYF